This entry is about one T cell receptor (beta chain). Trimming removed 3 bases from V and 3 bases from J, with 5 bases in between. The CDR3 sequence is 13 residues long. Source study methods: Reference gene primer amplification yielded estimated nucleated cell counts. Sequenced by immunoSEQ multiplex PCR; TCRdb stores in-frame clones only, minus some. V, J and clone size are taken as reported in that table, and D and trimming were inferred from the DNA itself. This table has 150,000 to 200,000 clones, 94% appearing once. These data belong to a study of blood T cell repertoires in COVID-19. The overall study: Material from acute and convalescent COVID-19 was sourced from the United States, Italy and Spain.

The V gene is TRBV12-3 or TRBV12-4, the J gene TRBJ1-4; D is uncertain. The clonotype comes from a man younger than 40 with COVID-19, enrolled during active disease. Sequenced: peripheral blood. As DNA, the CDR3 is TGTGCCAGCAGTTTCAGCGCTAATGAAAAACTGTTTTTT. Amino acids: CASSFSANEKLFF.